Shown below are 23 T cell receptor beta chains from a single sample sequenced in a study of blood T cell repertoires in COVID-19. The repertoire was sequenced with immunoSEQ multiplex PCR; TCRdb's copy has only in-frame clones and lacks some. The top ten hold approximately 11% of the sample, which has some 180,000 clones, about four fifths seen once. The sequencing sample was made of peripheral blood. The receptors derive from a woman aged 40-49 years with COVID-19, enrolled during active disease.

A single count supports this clone. The chain couples TRBV3-1 (or the pseudogene TRBV3-2) to TRBJ2-7; 7 bases fit TRBD2. Germline V gives CDR1 LGHDT, CDR2 YNNKEL (reference sequence). CDR3 length equals 21 residues. The trim removed 1 base at V and 2 bases at J, leaving 23 bases unmatched. The CDR3 DNA reads as TGTGCCAGCAGCCAAGTGGTGGTATTATCTGGCGGGAGCGGGCATACCTACGAGCAGTACTTC. It is translated as CASSQVVVLSGGSGHTYEQYF.

The chain has TRBV10-3 and TRBJ1-2, with TRBD1 identical over 8 bases. The germline V gene has CDR1 ENHRY and CDR2 SYGVKD. V was clipped by 6 bases and J by 8 bases; unmatched bases: 5. The CDR3 has 12 amino acids. The CDR3 protein is CAISDRGGGYTF. CDR3 DNA: TGTGCCATCAGCGACAGGGGAGGAGGCTACACCTTC.

V is TRBV19 and J is TRBJ2-1, with 15 bases matching TRBD2. V lost 4 bases and J lost 6; bases outside the gene matches: 4. This CDR3 is 16 amino acids long. CDR1 is LNHDA, CDR2 SQIVND, per germline (reference sequence). The CDR3 DNA reads as TGTGCCAGTAGTAAAGGACTAGCGGGAGGGGGCAATGAGCAGTTCTTC. Protein sequence: CASSKGLAGGGNEQFF.

J is TRBJ1-3 and V is TRBV27, with unresolved D. The CDR3 consists of 17 residues. Germline V gene lookup returns CDR1 MNHEY and CDR2 SMNVEV (reference sequence). V was trimmed by 2 bases and J by 3 bases, leaving 17 bases between them. The DNA for the CDR3 is TGTGCCAGCAGTTTAGAAGCCCCATCCCGAGGTGGAAACACCATATATTTT. This codes for CASSLEAPSRGGNTIYF.

This clone was picked up one time. The rearrangement uses TRBV7-9 and TRBJ2-1, with 12 positions matching TRBD2. CDR1 and CDR2 from the germline V gene are SEHNR and FQNEAQ (reference sequence). The CDR3 is made up of 15 amino acids. V gave up 5 bases and J gave up 8 bases; unmatched junction bases: 7. CDR3 sequence (DNA): TGTGCCAGCAGCAACGGACTAGCGGGAATGCATGAGCAGTTCTTC. Translated, it gives CASSNGLAGMHEQFF.

CDR3 coding DNA: TGTGCCAGCAGCCGGATGGGTGGGCAGGGGGGTGAGCAGTTCTTC. Its protein product is CASSRMGGQGGEQFF. The V gene is TRBV11-2, the J gene TRBJ2-1; weak D call: TRBD1 (7 bases). Germline CDR1 reads SGHAT; CDR2 reads FQNNGV. CDR3 length equals 15 residues. V dropped 5 bases and J dropped 9 bases, with 20 bases sitting between them.

The chain is built from TRBV19 and TRBJ1-1; D remains unclear. CDR3 size: 13 residues. V lost 9 bases and J lost 1, with 12 bases in between. From germline, CDR1 is LNHDA and CDR2 SQIVND (reference sequence). This CDR3 is CASLRGGNTEAFF. The CDR3 DNA follows: TGTGCCAGCCTCAGAGGCGGGAACACTGAAGCTTTCTTT.

This sequence joins TRBV3-1 (or the pseudogene TRBV3-2) and TRBJ2-1, with D maybe TRBD2 (5 bases). The CDR3 covers 15 residues. From germline, CDR1 is LGHDT and CDR2 YNNKEL (reference sequence). V lost 1 base and J 6 bases, leaving 13 bases between the germline ends. CDR3 region: CASSQVRLAFNEQFF. In nucleotides, the CDR3 is TGTGCCAGCAGCCAAGTAAGGCTAGCCTTCAATGAGCAGTTCTTC.

This clone was detected once. The chain combines TRBV20-1 with TRBJ1-5; D gene uncertain. Germline assignment: CDR1 DFQATT and CDR2 SNEGSKA (reference sequence). The V end lost 3 bases, the J end lost 3 bases, and 9 bases lay between the germline ends. The CDR3 is 13 amino acids. Written as DNA, the CDR3 is TGCAGTGCTAGTCCCGGGTTCAATCAGCCCCAGCATTTT. Encoded protein: CSASPGFNQPQHF.

V is TRBV7-6 and J is TRBJ2-2, with D possibly being TRBD2 (7 bases). Germline assignment: CDR1 SGHVS and CDR2 FNYEAQ. V shed 4 bases and J shed 4 bases, with 19 bases lying between them. This CDR3 has 17 amino acids. CDR3 sequence reads: CASSSPIGGRSTGELFF. For the CDR3, the DNA is TGTGCCAGCAGCTCACCCATCGGGGGGCGAAGCACCGGGGAGCTGTTTTTT.

The CDR3 nucleotides are TGTGCCAGTAGTATGGCCGGGACTGAAGCTTTCTTT. Amino acids: CASSMAGTEAFF. The chain links TRBV19 to TRBJ1-1, with unresolved D. CDR1 is LNHDA, CDR2 SQIVND, per germline (reference sequence). The CDR3 length is 12 residues. V was shortened by 3 bases and J by 5 bases, with 7 bases between the two germline ends.

DNA for the CDR3: TGTGCCAGCAGTGGGACGACAGGGGCCTACGAGCAGTACTTC. Encoded protein: CASSGTTGAYEQYF. The chain joins TRBV6-6 to TRBJ2-7; 8 bases are shared with TRBD1. The CDR3 has 14 amino acids. Trimming took 5 bases from V and 2 from J; bases not matched to a gene: 5. Germline V gene sequence: CDR1 MNHNY, CDR2 SVGAGI (reference sequence).

V usage is TRBV5-8 and J usage is TRBJ2-7; weak D call: TRBD1 (6 bases). Trimming shortened V by 4 bases and J by 5 bases, and 16 bases separated the two germline ends. The CDR3 extends over 14 amino acids. CDR1 and CDR2 (germline): SGHTS, YDEGEE. The DNA for the CDR3 is TGTGCCAGCAGCCGAAGACAGGCTTGGAACGAGCAGTACGTC. Its translation: CASSRRQAWNEQYV.

J is TRBJ1-1 and V is TRBV4-2; D remains ambiguous. V was pared by 3 bases and J by 6 bases, with 20 bases between. The CDR3 covers 16 residues. Per the germline V gene, CDR1 is LGHNA and CDR2 is YNFKEQ. The CDR3 is CASSQATTPVAAEAFF. CDR3 nucleotides: TGTGCCAGCAGCCAGGCCACGACCCCTGTTGCGGCTGAAGCTTTCTTT.

The rearrangement links TRBV18 to TRBJ1-5, with 7 bases lining up with TRBD1. Germline values: CDR1 KGHSH, CDR2 LQKENI. CDR3 size: 13 residues. J lost 4 bases, V lost 6 bases, and 3 bases had no gene match. The CDR3 bases are TGTGCCAGCTCCCCGGGACAGAATCAGCCCCAGCATTTT. Translation gives CASSPGQNQPQHF.

This clone was observed once. The genes are TRBV5-1 and TRBJ2-2; 8 bases are shared with TRBD2. V lost 5 bases and J lost 0; bases outside the gene matches: 6. Germline CDR1 SGHRS, CDR2 YFSETQ. The CDR3 extends over 16 amino acids. CDR3 residues: CASRSGLAPNTGELFF. The DNA for the CDR3 is TGCGCCAGCAGAAGCGGACTAGCCCCGAACACCGGGGAGCTGTTTTTT.

The chain joins TRBV24-1 to TRBJ2-1; D not certain. Germline V gene sequence: CDR1 KGHDR, CDR2 SFDVKD. The CDR3 has 12 residues. The V end lost 5 bases, the J end lost 5 bases, and 6 bases lay between the germline ends. The DNA for the CDR3 is TGTGCCACCAGTGTTTCAAACAATGAGCAGTTCTTC. It translates to CATSVSNNEQFF.

V and J are TRBV27 and TRBJ2-7, with 7 bases that match TRBD2. CDR3 length: 14 residues. Germline CDR1 and CDR2: MNHEY and SMNVEV (reference sequence). V dropped 9 bases and J dropped 2; count of bases not matched to a gene: 10. CDR3 coding DNA: TGTGCCAGTTCCAAGCGGGACGGGCCCTACGAGCAGTACTTC. Amino acids: CASSKRDGPYEQYF.

The V call is TRBV25-1, the J call TRBJ2-2; D might be TRBD1 (6 bases). The CDR3 consists of 14 residues. V gave up 6 bases and J gave up 0 bases, with 8 bases separating them. CDR1 is MGHDK, CDR2 SYGVNS, per germline. The CDR3 DNA reads TGTGCCAGCAGAGGGACAACGAACACCGGGGAGCTGTTTTTT. Protein product: CASRGTTNTGELFF.

V is TRBV19 and J is TRBJ2-1; 14 bases are shared with TRBD2. CDR1 is LNHDA, CDR2 SQIVND, per germline (reference sequence). The CDR3 is 15 amino acids. V lost 8 bases and J lost 7; bases outside the gene matches: 7. The CDR3 DNA follows: TGTGCCAGTCGAAGACTAGCGGGGGGGCGGAATGAGCAGTTCTTC. This translates into CASRRLAGGRNEQFF.

The rearrangement joins TRBV2 to TRBJ2-7; a possible D gene is TRBD1 (5 bases). This CDR3 region has 10 residues. V gave up 1 base and J gave up 12 bases, with 7 bases separating them. Germline CDR1 SNHLY, CDR2 FYNNEI. The CDR3 region has the DNA TGTGCCAGCAGTGAAGTCAGGGTGTACGTC. It codes for CASSEVRVYV.

V usage is TRBV28 and J usage is TRBJ2-7; D perhaps matches TRBD2 (5 bases). The CDR3 covers 14 residues. Looked up from germline, CDR1 is MDHEN and CDR2 is SYDVKM. Trimming left V 7 bases short and J 2 bases short, with 15 bases between. The CDR3 spells CASTRLLVPYEQYF. In DNA, the CDR3 is TGTGCCAGCACGAGACTACTGGTCCCCTACGAGCAGTACTTC.

This chain uses TRBV7-8 with TRBJ2-5, with D perhaps TRBD1 (6 bases). CDR1 and CDR2 from the germline V gene are SGHVS and FQNEAQ. The CDR3 covers 14 residues. Trimming took 5 bases from V and 2 from J, leaving 12 bases between them. CDR3 sequence reads: CASSLGTPQETQYF. CDR3 bases: TGTGCCAGCAGCCTAGGGACACCGCAAGAGACCCAGTACTTC.